The 32 T cell receptor beta chains below all came from one sample that was sequenced in a study of breast tumors, draining lymph nodes, adjacent tissues. Breast cancer patients provided tissue from their axillary draining lymph nodes. TCRdb reprocessed the multiplex PCR reads with MiXCR, giving one entry per CDR3 protein. The data show around 140,000 distinct CDR3 sequences, approximately 29% seen once. Input material: axillary lymph node tissue. The receptors originated from a female donor with breast cancer. Some clones in this sample may be carry-over from other donors' samples.

This clonotype was seen ten or more times. The chain uses TRBV2 and TRBJ2-3, with TRBD2 matching 9 bases. The CDR3 totals 14 residues. The V and J ends lost 8 bases and 6 bases, in that order; junction bases with no gene match: 9. Germline V gene lookup returns CDR1 SNHLY and CDR2 FYNNEI. The CDR3 DNA reads as TGTGCCAGCCAGAAGCGGGGGGCCATTGATACGCAGTATTTT. Translating gives CASQKRGAIDTQYF.

The chain uses TRBV18 and TRBJ2-2; D might be TRBD1 or TRBD2, each matching 5 bases. CDR1 and CDR2 (germline): KGHSH, LQKENI. CDR3 size: 16 residues. Deletions cut 0 bases from V and 6 bases from J, with 14 bases between. CDR3 residues: CASSPPGVRDAGELFF. CDR3 nucleotides: TGTGCCAGCTCACCACCAGGGGTCAGGGACGCCGGGGAGCTGTTTTTT.

Of note for this clonotype: This is likely a read error, given that the CDR3 carries no conserved phenylalanine or tryptophan at its end. The chain links TRBV7-2 to TRBJ1-1; D ambiguous. Trimming removed 2 bases from V and 0 bases from J, with 10 bases in between. The CDR3 spans 15 residues. Germline CDR1 and CDR2: SGHTA and FQGNSA. The CDR3 reads CASSLFGGMNTEAFL. The CDR3 bases are TGTGCCAGCAGCTTATTCGGAGGGATGAACACTGAAGCTTTCTTG.

This clonotype was seen a few times. The junction and the germline gene differ at one end; a read error may be behind it. V usage is TRBV6-5 and J usage is TRBJ2-3; possible D gene TRBD1, 5 bases. CDR3 length: 16 residues. CDR1 is MNHEY and CDR2 is SVGAGI in the germline V gene. The CDR3 loop is CASSHSPGINTDTQYF. CDR3 nucleotide sequence: TGTGCCAGCAGTCACTCGCCAGGGATTAACACAGATACGCAGTATTTT.

This clonotype has at least ten counts. CDR3 protein: CASSPGQTPTSHYEQYF. In nucleotides, the CDR3 is TGTGCCAGCAGCCCGGGACAGACACCCACCTCCCACTACGAGCAGTACTTC. This chain links TRBV5-8 with TRBJ2-7, with 7 bases aligning to TRBD1. CDR1 is SGHTS and CDR2 is YDEGEE in the germline V gene. After removal of 4 bases from V and 3 bases from J, the junction contained 16 bases not matched to a gene. There are 17 residues in the CDR3.

Of note for this clonotype: It may be a read error: a sequence one base away is much more abundant. V gene TRBV5-6 combines with J gene TRBJ1-5, with TRBD1 as a possible D gene (5 bases). CDR3 length: 16 residues. V gave up 0 bases and J gave up 6 bases, with 16 bases separating them. Germline V gene data show CDR1 as SGHDT and CDR2 as YYEEEE. Here the CDR3 DNA reads TGTGCCAGCAGCTTGGCCCTTCCGGGGGGAGGTCAGCCCCAGCATTTT. Translating gives CASSLALPGGGQPQHF.

This clonotype has a count of ten or more. The chain links TRBV7-3 to TRBJ2-1; weak D call: TRBD2 (6 bases). This CDR3 has 16 amino acids. From germline, CDR1 is SGHTA and CDR2 FQGTGA. The V and J ends lost 4 bases and 7 bases respectively, with 20 bases between them. Written as DNA, the CDR3 is TGTGCCAGCAGCTCAGTTGGCGGGGCAATCGGTAATGAGCAGTTCTTC. Its translation: CASSSVGGAIGNEQFF.

This clonotype was recorded many times. The rearrangement uses TRBV28 and TRBJ2-7; 11 positions match TRBD1. After removal of 8 bases from V and 2 bases from J, the junction contained 11 bases not matched to a gene. The CDR3 loop spans 16 amino acids. Germline-derived CDR1 and CDR2 are MDHEN and SYDVKM. Here the CDR3 reads CASRSLGTGGPYEQYF. The CDR3 DNA follows: TGTGCCAGCCGCAGCCTTGGGACAGGGGGACCCTACGAGCAGTACTTC.

Concerning this clonotype itself: Relative to the germline gene, one junction end is altered; a read error may explain this. The chain carries TRBV11-3 and TRBJ2-5, with 12 nucleotides matching TRBD2. The germline V gene encodes CDR1 SGHNT and CDR2 YENEEA. The length of the CDR3 is 18 residues. CDR3: CASSLSRGLAGRRETQYF. CDR3 nucleotides: TGCGCCAGCAGCTTATCCCGCGGACTAGCGGGGAGACGAGAGACCCAGTACTTC.

In the case of this clonotype: This could be a read error, since a much larger clone is one nucleotide away. The chain is built from TRBV5-4 and TRBJ2-5; D is possibly TRBD1 or TRBD2 (5 bases each). The CDR3 spans 16 residues. From germline, CDR1 is SGHNT and CDR2 YYREEE (reference sequence). The CDR3: CASSADSAPGQEIQYF. CDR3 in DNA: TGTGCCAGCAGCGCCGACTCGGCCCCGGGGCAAGAGATCCAGTACTTC.

The chain is built from TRBV5-1 and TRBJ2-5, with D possibly called TRBD1 or TRBD2 (5 bases each). The CDR3 is made up of 13 amino acids. Per the germline V gene, CDR1 is SGHRS and CDR2 is YFSETQ. V was pared by 0 bases and J by 7 bases, with 10 bases between. The DNA of the CDR3 is TGCGCCAGCAGCTTGGGACAGAGGGGGACCCAGTACTTC. Translating gives CASSLGQRGTQYF.

The table lists this clonotype with many counts. The chain uses TRBV10-3 and TRBJ2-5, with D possibly matching TRBD2 (6 bases). The V gene lost 8 bases and the J gene lost 1 base, with 14 bases spanning the gap. CDR3 size: 14 residues. CDR1 ENHRY and CDR2 SYGVKD come from the germline V gene. The CDR3 DNA reads TGTGCCATCGGGATAGCGGCGGCCCAAGAGACCCAGTACTTC. Protein sequence: CAIGIAAAQETQYF.

This clonotype was detected many times. The chain has TRBV6-6 and TRBJ1-6, with D uncertain. Germline loops: CDR1 MNHNY, CDR2 SVGAGI (reference sequence). Trimming removed 0 bases from V and 15 bases from J, with 9 bases in between. The length of the CDR3 is 12 residues. The CDR3 nucleotides read TGTGCCAGCAGTTACTCGAAGTATATCCTCCACTTT. This sequence encodes CASSYSKYILHF.

This clonotype appeared a single time. The V call is TRBV5-5, the J call TRBJ2-2; TRBD1 matches 8 bases. The V gene's germline CDR1 is SGHKS and CDR2 YYEKEE (reference sequence). The CDR3 totals 17 residues. The V and J ends lost 0 bases and 3 bases, in that order; junction bases with no gene match: 7. The CDR3 sequence: CASSLGQGPSDTGELFF. The CDR3 nucleotides are TGTGCCAGCAGCTTGGGACAGGGGCCGTCGGACACCGGGGAGCTGTTTTTT.

This clonotype was counted at least ten times. This chain uses TRBV4-3 with TRBJ1-2; possibly TRBD1 for D (6 bases). Germline assignment: CDR1 LGHNA and CDR2 YSLEER. The CDR3 covers 15 residues. Trimming cost V 0 bases and J 8 bases, with 16 bases left between them. The CDR3 here is CASSQEGGHARGYTF. The CDR3, as DNA: TGCGCCAGCAGCCAAGAAGGGGGACACGCTCGAGGCTACACCTTC.

A few counts support this clonotype. A much larger clone differs by one base, so this may be a read error. V gene TRBV12-3 or TRBV12-4 combines with J gene TRBJ2-1; TRBD2 matches at 12 bases. CDR3 length: 15 residues. V lost 6 bases to trimming and J lost 7 bases; unmatched junction nucleotides: 7. The DNA of the CDR3 is TGTGCCAGCAGGAACACTAGCGGGGGGTCTAATGAGCAGTTCTTC. It yields the protein CASRNTSGGSNEQFF.

This clonotype has ten or more counts. A much larger clone lies one base from this, so it may be a read error. The chain combines TRBV20-1 with TRBJ1-3; the D is unclear. This CDR3 has 12 residues. In germline, CDR1 is DFQATT, CDR2 SNEGSKA (reference sequence). In DNA form, the CDR3 reads TGCAGTGCTATCTCTTCTGGAAACACCACATATTTT. Protein product: CSAISSGNTTYF.

This clonotype was recorded a few times. The V gene is TRBV2, the J gene TRBJ1-1; possibly TRBD1 for D (5 bases). Germline V gives CDR1 SNHLY, CDR2 FYNNEI. There are 13 residues in the CDR3. V lost 4 bases and J lost 6, with 12 bases in between. CDR3 in amino acids: CASSVSWGPEAFF. CDR3 nucleotides: TGTGCCAGCAGTGTCTCTTGGGGCCCTGAAGCTTTCTTT.

About this clonotype itself: A clone one base away is much larger, so this may be a read error. The V call is TRBV6-2 or TRBV6-3, the J call TRBJ1-5, with D possibly matching TRBD1 (5 bases). This CDR3 is 15 amino acids long. V lost 6 bases and J 6 bases, leaving 18 bases between the germline ends. The V gene's germline CDR1 is MNHEY and CDR2 SVGEGT. CDR3 protein: CASRPDRDGFQPQHF. The DNA for the CDR3 is TGTGCCAGCAGGCCCGACCGGGACGGGTTTCAGCCCCAGCATTTT.

This clonotype was recorded only once. The final CDR3 position lacks the conserved phenylalanine or tryptophan, pointing to a likely read error. The chain has TRBV6-5 and TRBJ1-5, with a tentative D call TRBD1 (6 bases). CDR1 and CDR2 from the germline V gene are MNHEY and SVGAGI. Trimming stripped 6 bases from V and 2 bases from J, with 23 bases between. The CDR3 totals 18 residues. The CDR3 DNA reads as TGTGCCAGCAGCCCCCTGGGGGCGGGAGAAGGTGGCAATCAGCCCCAGCATCTT. Amino acid sequence: CASSPLGAGEGGNQPQHL.

The sample holds many counts of this clonotype. The rearrangement joins TRBV7-2 to TRBJ1-5; D remains ambiguous. V was pared by 2 bases and J by 9 bases, with 11 bases between. The length of the CDR3 is 13 residues. CDR1 is SGHTA, CDR2 FQGNSA, per germline. The CDR3 nucleotides are TGTGCCAGCAGCTTATCGGAGGATCGGCCCCAGCATTTT. Protein product: CASSLSEDRPQHF. Variable domain in full (rest from reference TRBV7-2 and TRBJ1-5): GAGVSQSPSNKVTEKGKDVELRCDPISGHTALYWYRQSLGQGLEFLIYFQGNSAPDKSGLPSDRFSAERTGGSVSTLTIQRTQQEDSAVYLCASSLSEDRPQHFGDGTRLSIL.

Remarks on this clonotype: This may be a read error, as it is one base from a much larger clone. This rearrangement joins TRBV6-2 or TRBV6-3 to TRBJ2-7; D gene ambiguous. Per germline, CDR1 MNHEY and CDR2 SVGEGT. This CDR3 contains 12 residues. The DNA of the CDR3 is TGTGCCAGCAGTCACTCATGGGACGAGCAGTACTTC. Translated: CASSHSWDEQYF.

This clonotype was found many times. The junction shows a germline mismatch at one end, possibly a read error. The chain has TRBV7-7 and TRBJ2-7, with D tentatively TRBD1 or TRBD2 (5 bases each). Per the germline V gene, CDR1 is SSHAT and CDR2 is FNYEAQ (reference sequence). The CDR3 sequence is 15 residues long. CDR3 DNA sequence: TGTGCTAGCAGCCTCAGGGACGGACACTCCTACGAGCAGTACTTC. It is translated as CASSLRDGHSYEQYF.

This clonotype has at least ten counts. This chain connects TRBV6-2 or TRBV6-3 to TRBJ1-2; possible D gene TRBD1, 5 bases. This CDR3 contains 15 residues. The germline gives CDR1 MNHEY, CDR2 SVGEGT. With 0 bases removed from V and 6 bases from J, the gap between germline ends came to 14 bases. The CDR3 protein is CASSYSGRKGDGYTF. The CDR3 bases are TGTGCCAGCAGTTACTCGGGGCGAAAAGGCGATGGCTACACCTTC.

The table lists this clonotype with many counts. CDR3 amino acids: CATEGPNNYGYTF. DNA of the CDR3: TGTGCCACGGAGGGACCAAACAACTATGGCTACACCTTC. The rearrangement uses TRBV10-3 and TRBJ1-2; D is possibly TRBD1 (5 bases). The CDR3 totals 13 residues. V was pared by 10 bases and J by 2 bases, with 14 bases between. Germline CDR1 is ENHRY and CDR2 is SYGVKD.

The chain combines TRBV18 with TRBJ1-6; no definite D call. The CDR3 spans 13 residues. V was cut by 6 bases and J by 6 bases, with 9 bases left in between. The germline gives CDR1 KGHSH, CDR2 LQKENI. The CDR3 loop is CASSETGNSPLHF. The CDR3 DNA is TGTGCCAGCTCGGAAACGGGTAATTCACCCCTCCACTTT. Full variable domain (remainder filled in from reference TRBV18 and TRBJ1-6): NAGVMQNPRHLVRRRGQEARLRCSPMKGHSHVYWYRQLPEEGLKFMVYLQKENIIDESGMPKERFSAEFPKEGPSILRIQQVVRGDSAAYFCASSETGNSPLHFGNGTRLTVT.

This clonotype has at least ten counts. The chain employs TRBV7-3 and TRBJ2-5; D remains unclear. The CDR3 totals 14 residues. Trimming cost V 5 bases and J 0 bases, with 10 bases left between them. Per germline, CDR1 SGHTA and CDR2 FQGTGA. The CDR3, as DNA: TGTGCCAGCAGCCTTGGACCCGACCAAGAGACCCAGTACTTC. This encodes CASSLGPDQETQYF.

Concerning this clonotype itself: Because it lacks the conserved phenylalanine or tryptophan at the end, this CDR3 is likely a read error. The V call is TRBV5-1, the J call TRBJ2-4, with a possible D match to TRBD2 (5 bases). Trimming left V 1 base short and J 0 bases short, with 14 bases between. This CDR3 is 17 amino acids long. Germline V gene lookup returns CDR1 SGHRS and CDR2 YFSETQ. The CDR3 loop is CASSLFRLALAKNIQYV. CDR3 nucleotide sequence: TGCGCCAGCAGCTTGTTTCGGCTAGCACTAGCCAAAAACATTCAGTACGTC.

Ten or more counts support this clonotype. This rearrangement joins TRBV20-1 to TRBJ2-5, with D tentatively TRBD2 (6 bases). Trimming took off 3 bases at V and 5 bases at J, with 19 bases between the two ends. Germline V gene lookup returns CDR1 DFQATT and CDR2 SNEGSKA (reference sequence). The CDR3 sequence is 15 residues long. The CDR3 DNA reads TGCAGTGCTAGCCCTTGGGCGGGAAAAGGGGAGACCCAGTACTTC. Residues: CSASPWAGKGETQYF.

Comments on this clonotype: This could be a read error, since a much larger clone is one nucleotide away. The chain recombines TRBV6-1 with TRBJ1-4; perhaps TRBD1 as D (6 bases). The CDR3 loop spans 14 amino acids. From germline, CDR1 is MNHNS and CDR2 SASEGT. The DNA of the CDR3 is TGTGCCAGCAACCCGGGACATACTAATGAAAAACTGCTTTTT. Translated: CASNPGHTNEKLLF.

The chain employs TRBV9 and TRBJ1-6, with a possible D match to TRBD1 (5 bases). Germline CDR1 and CDR2: SGDLS and YYNGEE. The V end lost 4 bases, the J end lost 9 bases, and 14 bases lay between the germline ends. The CDR3 sequence is 14 residues long. The CDR3: CASSKAGGSSPLHF. Written as DNA, the CDR3 is TGTGCCAGCAGCAAGGCGGGGGGGAGTTCACCCCTCCACTTT.

At least ten counts were recorded for this clonotype. The rearrangement uses TRBV18 and TRBJ2-1; a weak D match, TRBD2 (5 bases). Looked up from germline, CDR1 is KGHSH and CDR2 is LQKENI. The CDR3 loop spans 12 amino acids. Deletions cut 0 bases from V and 10 bases from J, with 7 bases between. CDR3 sequence (DNA): TGTGCCAGCTCACCACCGACGGGGGAGCAGTTCTTC. As protein: CASSPPTGEQFF.